This T cell receptor (beta chain) was captured by sequencing in a study of T cell repertoires in cytomegalovirus infection (dated by TCRdb to between 2018 and 2021). Study-wide context: Donor HLA type was relevant to the analysis, as public TCR beta signatures indicated carriage of CMV infection together with the matching HLA type. Paper-wide results and their limitations: In both this cohort and an independent roughly 400-donor cohort, the cumulative frequency of public TCR beta family members distinguished carriers of CMV infection plus the relevant HLA type. The ex vivo response was dominated by HLA-C-restricted CMV-specific TCR beta clonotypes, which also provided the single most frequent clonotype in two of eight donors.

CDR1 and CDR2 (SGHDN, FVKESK) derive from the germline V gene. From the cysteine through the phenylalanine, the CDR3 covers 13 amino acids. This entry keeps only the CDR3 DNA: 39 bases, framed from base 1. V is cut by 4 bases and J by 8 bases, and the space between the germline ends is 12 bases. Points on this clonotype: No antigen is known for it. Base qualities are not at hand, and no much larger clone is one base apart.

TCRdb records Illumina HiSeq 1500 as the sequencer. TCRdb reprocessed the public reads (quality trimming at Q25 with fastp, clone calling with MiXCR) and kept in-frame beta chains. Rows are combined by CDR3 protein, so each entry shows the most common genes and DNA. This sample lists roughly 630,000 distinct CDR3 sequences; roughly 24% were detected once. 6.5% to 10% of the sample is in the top ten clones. The rearrangement joined TRBV14 to TRBJ2-1; the D segment may tentatively be TRBD1 or TRBD2, each giving 5 matched bases. Material: CD8+ T cells from PBMCs. This receptor was obtained from a human donor in good health (CMV status not recorded). Some clones in this sample may be carry-over from other donors' samples. The nucleotide sequence reads TGTGCCAGCAGCCGGGACCCTGGGGATGAGCAGTTCTTC. This gives the protein CASSRDPGDEQFF.